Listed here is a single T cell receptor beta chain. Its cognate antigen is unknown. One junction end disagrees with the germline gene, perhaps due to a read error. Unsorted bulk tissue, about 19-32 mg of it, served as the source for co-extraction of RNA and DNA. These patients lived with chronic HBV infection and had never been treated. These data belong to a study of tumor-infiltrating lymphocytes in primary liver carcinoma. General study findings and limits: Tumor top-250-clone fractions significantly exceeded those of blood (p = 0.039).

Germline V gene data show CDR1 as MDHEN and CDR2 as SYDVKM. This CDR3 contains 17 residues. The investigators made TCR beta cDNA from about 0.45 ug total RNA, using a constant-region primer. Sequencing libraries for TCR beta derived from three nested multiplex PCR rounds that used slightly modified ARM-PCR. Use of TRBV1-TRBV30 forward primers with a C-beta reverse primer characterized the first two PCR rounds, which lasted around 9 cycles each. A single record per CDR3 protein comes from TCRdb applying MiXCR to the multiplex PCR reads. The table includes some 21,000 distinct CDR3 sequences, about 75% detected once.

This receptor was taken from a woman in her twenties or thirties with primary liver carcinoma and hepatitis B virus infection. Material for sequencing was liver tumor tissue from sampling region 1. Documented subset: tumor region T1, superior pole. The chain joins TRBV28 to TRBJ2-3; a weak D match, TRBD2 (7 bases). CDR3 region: CASSPGRGRINENTQYF. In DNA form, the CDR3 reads TGTGCGAGCAGCCCAGGGAGGGGGAGGATTAACGAAAATACTCAGTATTTT.